Listed below are T cell receptor beta chains from one sample, sequenced in a study of blood T cell repertoires in COVID-19. The repertoire was sequenced with immunoSEQ multiplex PCR; TCRdb's copy has only in-frame clones and lacks some. The sample has about 220,000 clones, around four fifths seen once. The sequencing sample was made of peripheral blood. These receptors were taken from a woman between 40 and 50 years old with active or convalescent COVID-19. Both conserved end residues are part of each CDR3. D genes are given only for firm matches. Only part of the rows carry a size: once, few, many, or a class if the clone is expanded.

J gene: TRBJ1-1
D gene: .
V gene: TRBV28
clone size: few
CDR3 protein: CASSPPEPAANTEAFF
CDR3 DNA: TGTGCCAGCAGTCCACCAGAACCCGCGGCGAACACTGAAGCTTTCTTT

J gene: TRBJ2-7
D gene: .
V gene: TRBV2
clone size: .
CDR3 protein: CASSLSPLGIVYEQYF
CDR3 DNA: TGTGCCAGCAGCCTATCTCCTCTAGGAATCGTCTACGAGCAGTACTTC

J gene: TRBJ1-5
D gene: .
V gene: TRBV5-6
clone size: .
CDR3 protein: CASSSQRQGFGNQPQHF
CDR3 DNA: TGTGCCAGCAGCTCCCAACGGCAGGGGTTCGGGAATCAGCCCCAGCATTTT

J gene: TRBJ1-5
D gene: .
V gene: TRBV24-1
clone size: .
CDR3 protein: CATSDFSSGKQPQHF
CDR3 DNA: TGTGCCACCAGTGATTTTAGCAGCGGGAAACAGCCCCAGCATTTT

J gene: TRBJ2-2
D gene: .
V gene: TRBV4-1
clone size: few
CDR3 protein: CASSQGLFGFRTGELFF
CDR3 DNA: TGCGCCAGCAGCCAAGGCCTCTTCGGGTTCCGCACCGGGGAGCTGTTTTTT

J gene: TRBJ1-2
D gene: .
V gene: TRBV5-5
clone size: .
CDR3 protein: CASSLGSGLANYGYTF
CDR3 DNA: TGTGCCAGCAGCTTGGGGTCGGGACTAGCTAACTATGGCTACACCTTC

J gene: TRBJ2-1
D gene: TRBD2
V gene: TRBV24-1
clone size: .
CDR3 protein: CAATGAGGPDEQFF
CDR3 DNA: TGTGCCGCCACTGGGGCGGGGGGTCCGGATGAGCAGTTCTTC

J gene: TRBJ1-1
D gene: TRBD1
V gene: TRBV6-6
clone size: few
CDR3 protein: CASSSGTGLDFF
CDR3 DNA: TGTGCCAGCAGTTCCGGGACAGGTTTAGATTTCTTT

J gene: TRBJ1-6
D gene: TRBD1
V gene: TRBV5-1
clone size: .
CDR3 protein: CASSLGAQQGTPLHF
CDR3 DNA: TGCGCCAGCAGCTTGGGGGCTCAACAGGGGACACCCCTCCACTTT

J gene: TRBJ1-1
D gene: .
V gene: TRBV5-1
clone size: .
CDR3 protein: CASKGGGGANTEAFF
CDR3 DNA: TGCGCCAGCAAAGGAGGAGGGGGGGCGAACACTGAAGCTTTCTTT

J gene: TRBJ2-1
D gene: TRBD1
V gene: TRBV11-1
clone size: .
CDR3 protein: CASSLTSGQNNEQFF
CDR3 DNA: TGTGCCAGCAGCCTGACTTCGGGACAGAACAATGAGCAGTTCTTC

J gene: TRBJ1-4
D gene: TRBD1
V gene: TRBV11-2
clone size: .
CDR3 protein: CATTGQGRNEKLFF
CDR3 DNA: TGTGCCACCACAGGACAGGGAAGGAATGAAAAACTGTTTTTT

J gene: TRBJ2-1
D gene: TRBD1
V gene: TRBV5-1
clone size: .
CDR3 protein: CASSLGQGKNNEQFF
CDR3 DNA: TGCGCCAGCAGCCTAGGACAGGGGAAGAACAATGAGCAGTTCTTC

J gene: TRBJ2-5
D gene: TRBD2
V gene: TRBV4-1
clone size: .
CDR3 protein: CASSPPPTSGAETQYF
CDR3 DNA: TGCGCCAGCAGCCCTCCCCCGACTAGCGGGGCTGAGACCCAGTACTTC

J gene: TRBJ2-1
D gene: TRBD2
V gene: TRBV27
clone size: .
CDR3 protein: CASSLTPPGTRLDEQFF
CDR3 DNA: TGTGCCAGCAGTTTGACACCTCCCGGGACTAGGCTCGATGAGCAGTTCTTC

J gene: TRBJ2-3
D gene: TRBD1
V gene: TRBV11-3
clone size: .
CDR3 protein: CASSWTGQDTQYF
CDR3 DNA: TGTGCCAGCAGCTGGACAGGGCAAGATACGCAGTATTTT

J gene: TRBJ1-2
D gene: .
V gene: TRBV5-1
clone size: .
CDR3 protein: CASSLDQQVYGYTF
CDR3 DNA: TGCGCCAGCAGCTTGGACCAACAAGTCTATGGCTACACCTTC

J gene: TRBJ1-5
D gene: .
V gene: TRBV6-5
clone size: once
CDR3 protein: CASRNRANQPQHF
CDR3 DNA: TGTGCCAGCAGAAACAGGGCCAATCAGCCCCAGCATTTT

J gene: TRBJ2-1
D gene: TRBD2
V gene: TRBV24-1
clone size: .
CDR3 protein: CATSDPGLAGAYNEQFF
CDR3 DNA: TGTGCCACCAGTGACCCCGGACTAGCGGGAGCCTACAATGAGCAGTTCTTC

J gene: TRBJ1-4
D gene: .
V gene: TRBV14
clone size: .
CDR3 protein: CASSRGGVGEKLFF
CDR3 DNA: TGTGCCAGCAGCCGCGGAGGAGTTGGTGAAAAACTGTTTTTT

J gene: TRBJ1-2
D gene: .
V gene: TRBV28
clone size: .
CDR3 protein: CASSQGGRGNYGYTF
CDR3 DNA: TGTGCCAGCAGTCAAGGAGGCAGGGGAAACTATGGCTACACCTTC

J gene: TRBJ1-2
D gene: TRBD1
V gene: TRBV29-1
clone size: few
CDR3 protein: CSVESQGASPYYGYTF
CDR3 DNA: TGCAGCGTTGAGTCTCAGGGGGCTTCTCCGTATTATGGCTACACCTTC

J gene: TRBJ1-1
D gene: .
V gene: TRBV7-9
clone size: .
CDR3 protein: CASSWTDTEAFF
CDR3 DNA: TGTGCCAGCAGCTGGACAGACACTGAAGCTTTCTTT

J gene: TRBJ2-5
D gene: TRBD1
V gene: TRBV10-1
clone size: .
CDR3 protein: CASSEGTGGQETQYF
CDR3 DNA: TGCGCCAGCAGTGAAGGGACAGGGGGGCAAGAGACCCAGTACTTC

J gene: TRBJ1-5
D gene: .
V gene: TRBV10-3
clone size: .
CDR3 protein: CAISESNIQPQHF
CDR3 DNA: TGTGCCATCAGTGAGTCCAACATTCAGCCCCAGCATTTT

J gene: TRBJ2-7
D gene: .
V gene: TRBV10-3
clone size: .
CDR3 protein: CATCRGLAEYEQYF
CDR3 DNA: TGTGCCACCTGTCGGGGGCTAGCGGAGTACGAGCAGTACTTC

J gene: TRBJ2-7
D gene: .
V gene: TRBV27
clone size: few
CDR3 protein: CASSLYRDTLTYEQYF
CDR3 DNA: TGTGCCAGCAGTTTGTATAGGGACACACTTACCTACGAGCAGTACTTC

J gene: TRBJ2-7
D gene: TRBD1
V gene: TRBV11-2
clone size: .
CDR3 protein: CASSPRQGTANYEQYF
CDR3 DNA: TGTGCCAGCAGCCCCCGACAGGGAACAGCCAACTACGAGCAGTACTTC

J gene: TRBJ2-5
D gene: TRBD2
V gene: TRBV4-2
clone size: .
CDR3 protein: CASSQDGRGGEETQYF
CDR3 DNA: TGTGCCAGCAGCCAAGATGGTCGGGGAGGGGAAGAGACCCAGTACTTC

J gene: TRBJ2-7
D gene: TRBD2
V gene: TRBV27
clone size: few
CDR3 protein: CASSPGTSGALRIYEQYF
CDR3 DNA: TGTGCCAGCAGTCCTGGGACTAGCGGGGCTCTTAGGATCTACGAGCAGTACTTC

J gene: TRBJ2-5
D gene: TRBD1
V gene: TRBV13
clone size: .
CDR3 protein: CASSFGQGETQYF
CDR3 DNA: TGTGCCAGCAGCTTCGGACAGGGTGAGACCCAGTACTTC

J gene: TRBJ2-2
D gene: TRBD1
V gene: TRBV7-6
clone size: .
CDR3 protein: CASSRQGKTNTGELFF
CDR3 DNA: TGTGCCAGCAGTCGACAGGGGAAAACGAACACCGGGGAGCTGTTTTTT

J gene: TRBJ2-3
D gene: .
V gene: TRBV21-1
clone size: .
CDR3 protein: CASSKGLVLWTQYF
CDR3 DNA: TGTGCCAGCAGCAAAGGGCTTGTTCTTTGGACGCAGTATTTT

J gene: TRBJ1-5
D gene: TRBD1
V gene: TRBV6-6
clone size: .
CDR3 protein: CASSYSRGQSNQPQHF
CDR3 DNA: TGTGCCAGCAGTTACTCGAGGGGGCAAAGCAATCAGCCCCAGCATTTT

J gene: TRBJ1-1
D gene: TRBD1
V gene: TRBV19
clone size: once
CDR3 protein: CASSKADRVLTEAFF
CDR3 DNA: TGTGCCAGTAGTAAGGCGGACAGGGTTCTCACTGAAGCTTTCTTT

J gene: TRBJ2-3
D gene: TRBD2
V gene: TRBV11-3
clone size: many
CDR3 protein: CASSPGVAGVSDTQYF
CDR3 DNA: TGTGCCAGCAGCCCCGGAGTAGCGGGAGTGTCAGATACGCAGTATTTT

J gene: TRBJ2-3
D gene: .
V gene: TRBV19
clone size: .
CDR3 protein: CASSQMADTQYF
CDR3 DNA: TGTGCCAGTAGTCAGATGGCAGATACGCAGTATTTT

J gene: TRBJ1-6
D gene: .
V gene: TRBV7-9
clone size: .
CDR3 protein: CASSPSGNVGNSPLHF
CDR3 DNA: TGTGCCAGCAGCCCCTCGGGGAACGTAGGAAATTCACCCCTCCACTTT

J gene: TRBJ1-2
D gene: TRBD1
V gene: TRBV7-3
clone size: .
CDR3 protein: CASSPGDRDGGYTF
CDR3 DNA: TGTGCCAGCAGCCCCGGGGACAGGGATGGAGGCTACACCTTC

J gene: TRBJ2-7
D gene: TRBD2
V gene: TRBV7-3
clone size: .
CDR3 protein: CASSPLAGAAYEQYF
CDR3 DNA: TGTGCCAGCAGCCCCTTAGCGGGAGCAGCCTACGAGCAGTACTTC